A single TCR beta chain is shown here with its context. Its specificity is not known. The sample belongs to a study of glioma-infiltrating T cells. Study-wide background: Glioblastomas were WHO grade IV, sampled at first diagnosis; low-grade were grade II. Dexamethasone exposure before glioma surgery was limited to six or fewer days.

TCR alpha and beta CDR3 regions were amplified from RNA using iRepertoire nested multiplex PCR. In TCRdb, the multiplex PCR reads were re-called with MiXCR into one record per CDR3 protein. This table holds approximately 400,000 distinct CDR3 sequences, approximately 42% found once. Looked up from germline, CDR1 is SGHTA and CDR2 is FQGTGA. The ends were cut back, 2 bases at V and 9 bases at J, with 11 bases in the middle. The CDR3 spans 13 residues. Study observations and caveats: Signature shared blood CDR3 motifs were enriched in low-divergence and depleted in high-divergence patients.

The sequenced material came from glioma tissue, nonneoplastic brain tissue, or PBMCs (not recorded which). This chain uses TRBV7-3 with TRBJ2-1; D could derive from TRBD1 or TRBD2 (6 bases each). The sequence was obtained from a human donor with low-grade glioma or glioblastoma, undergoing nonglioma brain surgery, or in good health (not recorded which). The CDR3 spells CASSLERGVEQFF. The CDR3 DNA sequence: TGTGCCAGCAGCTTAGAGAGGGGGGTTGAGCAGTTCTTC.